This T cell receptor (beta chain) was sequenced in a study of blood T cell repertoires in COVID-19. Overall study context: Sources were T cells, B-cell-depleted T cells, or PBMCs; the material itself was cDNA or gDNA.

Authors' processing steps: Cell counts per sample came from amplifying reference gene primers. The assay was immunoSEQ multiplex PCR, and TCRdb's table has in-frame clones only and misses some. The D gene and trimming were derived from the DNA, and the V and J assignments and clone size from that table. This repertoire shows more than 250,000 clones, over 75% found once; its top ten account for approximately 9%. CDR3 length equals 16 residues. J gave up 1 base and V 1 base, and 1 base lay outside the gene matches. The germline V gene encodes CDR1 WNHNN and CDR2 SYGVQD (reference sequence). This TCR derives from a human donor in a cohort sampled during active COVID-19. Sequences were obtained from peripheral blood. The chain couples TRBV10-1 to TRBJ2-2; TRBD1 matches at 9 bases. CDR3 residues: CASSELDRGNTGELFF. In nucleotides, the CDR3 is TGCGCCAGCAGTGAGTTGGACAGGGGGAACACCGGGGAGCTGTTTTTT.